This T cell receptor beta chain was obtained from a study of radiotherapy plus CTLA-4 blockade in lung cancer. On the study more broadly: Among all patients, 18% showed objective responses, while about 31% had disease control.

The CDR3 length is 13 residues. CDR1 and CDR2 from the germline V gene are LNHDA and SQIVND (reference sequence). V lost 6 bases to trimming and J lost 5 bases; unmatched junction nucleotides: 4. Method: immunoSEQ multiplex PCR; TCRdb's copy keeps in-frame clones and lacks some. The sample yields about 100,000 clones, 80% to 90% seen once. This clone turned up a few times. The origin of this receptor is a human donor with non-small cell lung cancer who had stable disease on radiotherapy plus ipilimumab. The sequencing used peripheral blood, collected from a patient treated with radiotherapy plus ipilimumab. J is TRBJ1-5 and V is TRBV19; TRBD1 agrees at 7 bases. CDR3 coding DNA: TGTGCCAGTAGCGATACAGGGGATCAGCCCCAGCATTTT. Its protein is CASSDTGDQPQHF.